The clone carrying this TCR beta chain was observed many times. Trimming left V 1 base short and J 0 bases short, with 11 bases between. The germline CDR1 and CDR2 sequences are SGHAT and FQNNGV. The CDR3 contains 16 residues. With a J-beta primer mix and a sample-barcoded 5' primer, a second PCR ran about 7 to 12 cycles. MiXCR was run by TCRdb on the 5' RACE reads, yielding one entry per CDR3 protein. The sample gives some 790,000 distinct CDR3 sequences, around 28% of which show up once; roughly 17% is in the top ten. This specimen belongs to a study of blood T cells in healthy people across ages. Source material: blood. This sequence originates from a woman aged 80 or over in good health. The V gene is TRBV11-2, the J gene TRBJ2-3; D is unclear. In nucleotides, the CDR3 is TGTGCCAGCAGCTTAGGTCCCGTTCCTAGCACAGATACGCAGTATTTT. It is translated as CASSLGPVPSTDTQYF.